These 29 T cell receptor beta chains originate from one sample sequenced in a study of blood T cells in healthy people across ages. Then a second PCR, running roughly 6 to 12 cycles, was carried out with a sample-barcoded 5' primer and a J-beta primer mix. TCRdb analysed the 5' RACE reads with MiXCR anew, one entry per CDR3 protein. The sample consists of approximately 1,000,000 distinct CDR3 sequences, 35% to 40% of them appearing once. Sequencing input: blood. Every receptor here comes from a young man in good health.

V gene TRBV28 combines with J gene TRBJ2-6; no reliable D call. The CDR3 has 17 amino acids. V lost 2 bases and J 0 bases, leaving 11 bases between the germline ends. Germline V gives CDR1 MDHEN, CDR2 SYDVKM. The CDR3 coding sequence is TGTGCCAGCAGTTTAGCAGGAATACGCTCTGGGGCCAACGTCCTGACTTTC. Amino acid sequence: CASSLAGIRSGANVLTF.

The chain recombines TRBV6-2 or TRBV6-3 with TRBJ2-3; maybe TRBD2 (6 bases). The CDR3 covers 15 residues. Germline V gene data show CDR1 as MNHEY and CDR2 as SVGEGT. Trimming removed 6 bases from V and 2 bases from J, with 15 bases in between. This CDR3 is CASRRGLTDTDTQYF. The CDR3 DNA sequence: TGTGCCAGCAGACGTGGACTAACCGACACAGATACGCAGTATTTT.

The chain employs TRBV7-2 and TRBJ1-2; no definite D call. Germline V CDR1 and CDR2: SGHTA, FQGNSA. Trimming removed 1 base from V and 2 bases from J, with 11 bases in between. The CDR3 is made up of 15 amino acids. The CDR3: CASSLGRQRNYGYTF. The CDR3 bases are TGTGCCAGCAGCTTAGGAAGGCAGAGAAACTATGGCTACACCTTC.

The rearrangement joins TRBV27 to TRBJ2-7; tentatively, D is TRBD1 (5 bases). V shed 1 base and J shed 3 bases, with 13 bases lying between them. CDR3 length: 15 amino acids. Germline loops: CDR1 MNHEY, CDR2 SMNVEV (reference sequence). The CDR3 loop reads CASSLWGREDYEQYF. The CDR3 DNA reads as TGTGCCAGCAGTTTATGGGGCAGGGAAGACTACGAGCAGTACTTC.

V is TRBV2 and J is TRBJ1-4; possible D gene TRBD1, 5 bases. In germline, CDR1 is SNHLY, CDR2 FYNNEI. The CDR3 contains 15 residues. The ends were cut back, 2 bases at V and 8 bases at J, with 15 bases in the middle. The CDR3 is CASSERGRSKEKLFF. CDR3 in DNA: TGTGCCAGCAGTGAAAGGGGCCGGAGTAAAGAAAAACTGTTTTTT.

The chain recombines TRBV12-3 or TRBV12-4 with TRBJ2-7, with TRBD2 matching over 10 bases. The CDR3 runs to 16 residues. The trim removed 6 bases at V and 7 bases at J, leaving 15 bases unmatched. In DNA form, the CDR3 reads TGTGCCAGCAGATATAGCGGGGGGTCCTCCTACAATGAGCAGTACTTC. It specifies CASRYSGGSSYNEQYF.

V gene TRBV6-1 combines with J gene TRBJ1-2; D gene uncertain. CDR3 length: 13 residues. The V and J ends lost 0 bases and 4 bases respectively, with 6 bases between them. The germline CDR1 and CDR2 sequences are MNHNS and SASEGT. CDR3 bases: TGTGCCAGCAGTGAAGCCAGATTCTATGGCTACACCTTC. Encoded protein: CASSEARFYGYTF.

Only a few counts were recorded for this clonotype. CDR3 in amino acids: CASSRGGGGEAFF. The CDR3 DNA is TGTGCCAGCAGCCGTGGGGGTGGCGGTGAAGCTTTCTTT. This chain connects TRBV12-3 or TRBV12-4 to TRBJ1-1; TRBD1 might be the D (5 bases). CDR3 size: 13 residues. V lost 6 bases to trimming and J lost 7 bases, with 15 bases between them.

V usage is TRBV4-2 and J usage is TRBJ2-5, with 10 positions matching TRBD2. The CDR3 spans 15 residues. J gave up 5 bases and V 0 bases, and 3 bases lay outside the gene matches. The germline CDR1 and CDR2 sequences are LGHNA and YNFKEQ. The CDR3 is CASSQEGTSDETQYF. In nucleotides, the CDR3 is TGTGCCAGCAGCCAAGAGGGGACTAGCGACGAGACCCAGTACTTC.

This clonotype has a handful of counts. The chain recombines TRBV9 with TRBJ2-2, with D maybe TRBD2 (5 bases). V was cut by 3 bases and J by 2 bases, with 11 bases left in between. The germline gives CDR1 SGDLS, CDR2 YYNGEE. The CDR3 consists of 15 residues. The CDR3 DNA follows: TGTGCCAGCAGCGCGAGCGGTAGAAACACCGGGGAGCTGTTTTTT. Protein product: CASSASGRNTGELFF.

Notes on this clonotype: A single base separates this from a much larger clone, so it may be a read error. J is TRBJ2-1 and V is TRBV28; D may be TRBD1 or TRBD2 (5 bases each). This CDR3 contains 14 residues. Germline V gene sequence: CDR1 MDHEN, CDR2 SYDVKM. CDR3 nucleotides: TGTGCCAGCATTTTATCGACGGGGACCAATGAGCAGTTCTTC. Translated, it gives CASILSTGTNEQFF.

This clonotype was seen a handful of times. The V and J genes are TRBV4-3 and TRBJ1-1, with a weak D call TRBD1 (5 bases). Germline V lookup: CDR1 LGHNA, CDR2 YSLEER. V was trimmed by 0 bases and J by 11 bases, leaving 22 bases between them. The CDR3 contains 16 residues. The CDR3 DNA is TGCGCCAGCAGCCAAGATCTGGGGGACGGAGGGAAAAGGGCTTTCTTT. Translating it yields CASSQDLGDGGKRAFF.

This sequence joins TRBV6-5 and TRBJ2-5, with D perhaps given as TRBD1 or TRBD2 (5 bases each). Trimming pared 2 bases from V and 11 bases from J, leaving 21 bases between. Per germline, CDR1 MNHEY and CDR2 SVGAGI. The CDR3 runs to 15 residues. As DNA, the CDR3 is TGTGCCAGCAGTTACCGGCAGGGAGCCTACAATGAGCAGTACTTC. This translates into CASSYRQGAYNEQYF.

J is TRBJ2-4 and V is TRBV7-2; TRBD1 matches at 10 bases. Germline V gene sequence: CDR1 SGHTA, CDR2 FQGNSA. There are 20 residues in the CDR3. Losses at the gene ends were 0 bases for V and 0 bases for J; bases not matched to a gene: 11. The CDR3 region is CASSLAPADRGSLAKNIQYF. The CDR3 DNA follows: TGTGCCAGCAGCTTAGCCCCCGCGGACAGGGGGTCACTAGCCAAAAACATTCAGTACTTC. Based on the CDR3 plus reference TRBV7-2 and TRBJ2-4, the full variable domain is GAGVSQSPSNKVTEKGKDVELRCDPISGHTALYWYRQSLGQGLEFLIYFQGNSAPDKSGLPSDRFSAERTGGSVSTLTIQRTQQEDSAVYLCASSLAPADRGSLAKNIQYFGAGTRLSVL.

The chain recombines TRBV20-1 with TRBJ1-6, with D perhaps TRBD1 (5 bases). The CDR3 has 15 residues. The V gene's germline CDR1 is DFQATT and CDR2 SNEGSKA (reference sequence). Trimming took 2 bases from V and 4 from J, leaving 12 bases between them. The CDR3 region has the DNA TGCAGTGCTAGACAGGCAGGGTCTTATAATTCACCCCTCCACTTT. This translates into CSARQAGSYNSPLHF.

This clonotype was detected many times. The chain is built from TRBV4-3 and TRBJ2-5; no clear D. V lost 3 bases and J 4 bases, leaving 9 bases between the germline ends. The CDR3 is 13 residues long. Germline CDR1 LGHNA, CDR2 YSLEER. The CDR3 DNA sequence: TGCGCCAGCAGCCAGGCATTAGGAGAGACCCAGTACTTC. Its translation is CASSQALGETQYF.

The chain links TRBV4-1 to TRBJ1-1; the match to TRBD1 covers 7 bases. After removal of 5 bases from V and 7 bases from J, the junction contained 16 bases not matched to a gene. CDR1 and CDR2 from the germline V gene are MGHRA and YSYEKL. CDR3 size: 16 residues. CDR3 coding DNA: TGCGCCAGCAGCACCAGGGGACAGCGTAAGAGGAGTGAAGCTTTCTTT. Translation: CASSTRGQRKRSEAFF.

About this clonotype itself: Relative to the germline gene, one junction end is altered; a read error may explain this. The rearrangement links TRBV4-3 to TRBJ1-2; D is uncertain. Looked up from germline, CDR1 is LGHNA and CDR2 is YSLEER. CDR3 length equals 15 residues. The CDR3 reads CASSHEDSPYYSYTF. The CDR3 bases are TGCGCCAGCAGCCACGAGGACTCACCGTACTATAGCTACACCTTC.

This clonotype was detected a few times. The J gene is TRBJ2-3, the V gene TRBV20-1, with TRBD2 matching over 8 bases. The germline V gene has CDR1 DFQATT and CDR2 SNEGSKA (reference sequence). The CDR3 is made up of 15 amino acids. V was pared by 1 base and J by 0 bases, with 3 bases of the junction left unmatched. Here the CDR3 DNA reads TGCAGTGCTAGAGGAGCGGGGGTTAGCACAGATACGCAGTATTTT. Its translation: CSARGAGVSTDTQYF.

This clonotype was seen a few times. The CDR3 nucleotides read TGCAGCGTGCAGACAGGGGATAGCAATCAGCCCCAGCATTTT. This sequence encodes CSVQTGDSNQPQHF. The chain links TRBV29-1 to TRBJ1-5; 8 bases match TRBD1. CDR1 and CDR2 (germline): SQVTM, ANQGSEA. V was clipped by 6 bases and J by 0 bases; unmatched bases: 4. This CDR3 contains 14 residues. The whole variable domain, filled in from reference TRBV29-1 and TRBJ1-5, reads SAVISQKPSRDICQRGTSLTIQCQVDSQVTMMFWYRQQPGQSLTLIATANQGSEATYESGFVIDKFPISRPNLTFSTLTVSNMSPEDSSIYLCSVQTGDSNQPQHFGDGTRLSIL.

This rearrangement joins TRBV6-5 to TRBJ2-6; D is ambiguous. Per germline, CDR1 MNHEY and CDR2 SVGAGI. CDR3 length: 15 amino acids. V lost 2 bases and J 0 bases, leaving 5 bases between the germline ends. CDR3 bases: TGTGCCAGCAGTTACCCAGTCTCTGGGGCCAACGTCCTGACTTTC. Translation: CASSYPVSGANVLTF.

The chain links TRBV2 to TRBJ1-1, with 10 positions matching TRBD1. The CDR3 is 17 amino acids. The V gene's germline CDR1 is SNHLY and CDR2 FYNNEI. Trimming took 7 bases from V and 9 from J; bases not matched to a gene: 20. The CDR3 DNA sequence: TGTGCCAGCACGGACGGACAGGGGGATCCTGGGGCGTCGAAAGCTTTCTTT. Its protein product is CASTDGQGDPGASKAFF.

The chain joins TRBV4-3 to TRBJ2-5, with 8 bases aligning to TRBD1. Trimming removed 0 bases from V and 11 bases from J; junction bases left unmatched: 14. Germline CDR1 LGHNA, CDR2 YSLEER. This CDR3 contains 16 residues. CDR3 sequence: CASSQDTSRGRDEQYF. The CDR3 region has the DNA TGCGCCAGCAGCCAAGATACTAGCAGGGGGCGGGATGAGCAGTACTTC.

The CDR3 region has the DNA TGTGCCAGCACCGGTCGGCCCTATAATTCACCCCTCCACTTT. It specifies CASTGRPYNSPLHF. The V and J genes are TRBV12-3 or TRBV12-4 and TRBJ1-6; the D is unclear. V was clipped by 7 bases and J by 2 bases, with 9 bases between them. This CDR3 has 14 residues.

The chain carries TRBV5-1 and TRBJ2-5, with 8 nucleotides matching TRBD1. Germline CDR1 reads SGHRS; CDR2 reads YFSETQ. This CDR3 spans 15 amino acids. The J segment lost 11 bases and the V segment lost 4 bases, leaving 16 bases of the junction unmatched. CDR3 in DNA: TGCGCCAGCAGCGATAGGACAGGGATAAGGAATGAGCAGTACTTC. Translating it yields CASSDRTGIRNEQYF.

This clonotype was observed a handful of times. The CDR3 DNA follows: TGTGCCAGCAGCTTAGGGACAGCGGGCACAGATACGCAGTATTTT. Protein sequence: CASSLGTAGTDTQYF. The chain joins TRBV7-2 to TRBJ2-3; D is perhaps TRBD1 (6 bases). V lost 1 base and J lost 1, with 9 bases in between. The germline gives CDR1 SGHTA, CDR2 FQGNSA. The CDR3 length is 15 residues.

The chain joins TRBV5-1 to TRBJ2-1; 13 positions match TRBD2. Germline V gene sequence: CDR1 SGHRS, CDR2 YFSETQ. Trimming cost V 0 bases and J 3 bases; bases outside gene matches: 3. This CDR3 is 17 amino acids long. CDR3 in amino acids: CASSLGTSGGLYNEQFF. CDR3 coding DNA: TGCGCCAGCAGCTTGGGGACTAGCGGGGGCCTCTACAATGAGCAGTTCTTC. Supplemented by reference TRBV5-1 and TRBJ2-1, the full variable domain reads KAGVTQTPRYLIKTRGQQVTLSCSPISGHRSVSWYQQTPGQGLQFLFEYFSETQRNKGNFPGRFSGRQFSNSRSEMNVSTLELGDSALYLCASSLGTSGGLYNEQFFGPGTRLTVL.

V usage is TRBV12-3 or TRBV12-4 and J usage is TRBJ2-7, with D unresolved. V was pared by 8 bases and J by 7 bases, with 9 bases between. There are 10 residues in the CDR3. The CDR3 here is CASGPNEQYF. The CDR3, as DNA: TGTGCCAGCGGACCTAATGAGCAGTACTTC.

This clonotype was seen a handful of times. V and J are TRBV11-2 and TRBJ1-4; D is unresolved. The CDR3 runs to 14 residues. Trimming removed 3 bases from V and 4 bases from J, with 9 bases in between. Germline V gene sequence: CDR1 SGHAT, CDR2 FQNNGV. The CDR3 bases are TGTGCCAGCAGCTTCGGCACCAGTAATGAAAAACTGTTTTTT. It yields the protein CASSFGTSNEKLFF.